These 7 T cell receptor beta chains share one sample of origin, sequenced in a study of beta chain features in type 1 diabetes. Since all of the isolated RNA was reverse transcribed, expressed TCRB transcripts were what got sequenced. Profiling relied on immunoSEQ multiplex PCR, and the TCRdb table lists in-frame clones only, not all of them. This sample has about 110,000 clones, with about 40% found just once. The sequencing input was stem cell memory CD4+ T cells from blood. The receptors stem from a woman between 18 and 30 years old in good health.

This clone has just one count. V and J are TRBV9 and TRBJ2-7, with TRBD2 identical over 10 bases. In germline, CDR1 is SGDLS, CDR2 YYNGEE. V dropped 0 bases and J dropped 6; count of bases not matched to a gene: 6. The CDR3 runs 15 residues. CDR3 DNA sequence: TGTGCCAGCAGCGTAGTGGCTAGCGGGAGTTCCGAGCAGTACTTC. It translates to CASSVVASGSSEQYF.

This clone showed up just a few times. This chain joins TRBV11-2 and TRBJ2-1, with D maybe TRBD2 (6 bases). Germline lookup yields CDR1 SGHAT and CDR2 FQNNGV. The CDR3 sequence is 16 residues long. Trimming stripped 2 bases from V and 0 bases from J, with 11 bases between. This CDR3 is CASSLLSGYSYNEQFF. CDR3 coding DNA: TGTGCCAGCAGCTTACTTAGCGGTTACTCCTACAATGAGCAGTTCTTC.

The CDR3 sequence: CASSWVSGYNEQFF. CDR3 nucleotide sequence: TGTGCCAGTAGTTGGGTTAGCGGATACAATGAGCAGTTCTTC. This chain links TRBV19 with TRBJ2-1; tentatively, D is TRBD2 (6 bases). Germline CDR1 and CDR2: LNHDA and SQIVND (reference sequence). The CDR3 sequence is 14 residues long. V was clipped by 5 bases and J by 4 bases, with 12 bases between them.

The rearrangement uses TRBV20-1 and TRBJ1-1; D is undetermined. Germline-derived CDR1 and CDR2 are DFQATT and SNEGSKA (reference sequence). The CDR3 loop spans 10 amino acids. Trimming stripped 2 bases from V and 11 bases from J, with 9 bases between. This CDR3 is CSARPRKAFF. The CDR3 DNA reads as TGCAGTGCTAGACCCAGGAAGGCTTTCTTT.

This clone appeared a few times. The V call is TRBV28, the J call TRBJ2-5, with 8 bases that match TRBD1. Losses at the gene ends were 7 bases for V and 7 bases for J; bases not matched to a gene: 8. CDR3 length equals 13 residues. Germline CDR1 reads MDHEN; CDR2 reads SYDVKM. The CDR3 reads CASNAGQAGTQYF. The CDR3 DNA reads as TGTGCCAGCAACGCGGGACAGGCGGGGACCCAGTACTTC.

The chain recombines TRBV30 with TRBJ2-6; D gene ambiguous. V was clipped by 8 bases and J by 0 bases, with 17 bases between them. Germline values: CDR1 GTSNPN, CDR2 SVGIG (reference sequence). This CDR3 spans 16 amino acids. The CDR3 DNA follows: TGTGCCCTCGTGGTGGGCACCTACTCTGGGGCCAACGTCCTGACTTTC. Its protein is CALVVGTYSGANVLTF.

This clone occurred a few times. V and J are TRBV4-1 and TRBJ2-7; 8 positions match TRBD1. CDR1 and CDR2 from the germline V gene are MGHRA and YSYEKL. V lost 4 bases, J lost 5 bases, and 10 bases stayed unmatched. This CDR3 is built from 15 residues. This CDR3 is CASSPKRGTGHEQYF. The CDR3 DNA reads TGCGCCAGCAGCCCCAAACGGGGGACAGGCCACGAGCAGTACTTC.